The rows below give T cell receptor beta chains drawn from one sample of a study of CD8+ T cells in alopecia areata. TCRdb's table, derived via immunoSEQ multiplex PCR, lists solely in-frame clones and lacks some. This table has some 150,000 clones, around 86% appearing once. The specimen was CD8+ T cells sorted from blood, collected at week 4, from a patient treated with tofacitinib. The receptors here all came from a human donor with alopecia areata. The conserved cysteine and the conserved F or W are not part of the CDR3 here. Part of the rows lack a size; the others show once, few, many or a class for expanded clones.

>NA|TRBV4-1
ASSQLRTGDSYEQY
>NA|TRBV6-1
ASTTGTGDSEQY
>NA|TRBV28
ASSITGATILNTGELF
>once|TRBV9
ASSADRYNEQF
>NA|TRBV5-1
ASSFRQGSDEQY
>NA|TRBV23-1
ASSLGGHCTDTQY
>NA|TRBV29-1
SVKRTGEGEYSEQF
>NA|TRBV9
ASSARSGSPYEQY
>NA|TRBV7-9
ASSSDRVDEQY
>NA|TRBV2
ASRLAGALLNEQF
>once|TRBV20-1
SARYSYEQY
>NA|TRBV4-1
ASRVRREGTYEQY
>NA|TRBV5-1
ASSRLGGGEYNEQF
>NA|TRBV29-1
SVEVAYEQY
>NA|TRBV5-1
ASSPGLAYNEQF
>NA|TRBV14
ASSQGPLSYEQY
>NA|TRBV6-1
ASSLPDSPYEQY
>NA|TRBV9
ASSSGDDTQY
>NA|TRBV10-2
ASRVAGTSTDTQY
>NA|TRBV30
AWTSWTDQEKLF
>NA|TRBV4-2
ASSLEGNTEAF
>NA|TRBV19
ASSIVSGNNEQF
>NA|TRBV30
AWSTPLEGSYSPLH
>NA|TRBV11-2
ASSSGGLAVETQY
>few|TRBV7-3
ASSFSGGAADTQY
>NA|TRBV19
ASSITGAST
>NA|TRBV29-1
SVDPGQGSGYT
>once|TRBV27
ASSLGGLYEQY
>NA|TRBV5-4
AGDGDHNEQF
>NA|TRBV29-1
SVEGGDTQY
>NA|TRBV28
ASSAREVVALGTEAF
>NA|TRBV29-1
SGGLAGFTDTQY
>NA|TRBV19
ASSIQTGVPTYEQY
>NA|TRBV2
ASPKGTSYNEQF
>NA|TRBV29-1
SVNKNTGELF
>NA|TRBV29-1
SVLGDRGRETQY
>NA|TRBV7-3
ASSSPGQRDGELF
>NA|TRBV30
AGGGREGRGFYNEQF
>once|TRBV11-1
ASSLEGNEQF
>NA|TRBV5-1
ASSSLPYYEQY
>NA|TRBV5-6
ASSHQGGEAF
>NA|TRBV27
ASSLDIRYEQY
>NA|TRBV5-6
ASSLGGLEQF
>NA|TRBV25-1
ASTWLGGYNEQF
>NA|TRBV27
ASSLSIAPPYTGELF
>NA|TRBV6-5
ASSYSIRGTDTQY
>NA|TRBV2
ASSYLRAF
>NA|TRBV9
ASSSYTTDTQY
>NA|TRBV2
ASSDQGASSYEQY
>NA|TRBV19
ASSWSGTGANVLT